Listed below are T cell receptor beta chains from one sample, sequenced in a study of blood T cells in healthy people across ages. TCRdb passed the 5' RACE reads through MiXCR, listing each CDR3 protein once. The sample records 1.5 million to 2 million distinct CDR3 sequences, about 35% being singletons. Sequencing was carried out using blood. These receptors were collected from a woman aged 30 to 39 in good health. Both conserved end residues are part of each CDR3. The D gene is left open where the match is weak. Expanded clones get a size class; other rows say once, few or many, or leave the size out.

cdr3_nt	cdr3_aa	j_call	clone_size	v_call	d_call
TGTGCCAGTTCCACGACAGGGGGCACCAATCAGCCCCAGCATTTT	CASSTTGGTNQPQHF	TRBJ1-5	.	TRBV19	TRBD1
TGTGCCACCAGTTTTGGGCTTCAGGTAGCTACCGCTTCCTACAATGAGCAGTTCTTC	CATSFGLQVATASYNEQFF	TRBJ2-1	.	TRBV15	.
TGTGCCAGCAGCCCAAACCCGGGAATAGGGTATGGCTGCACCTTC	CASSPNPGIGYGCTF	TRBJ1-2	.	TRBV7-2	.
TGTGCCACCCCCGACAGGGAGGGGACCGGGGAGCTGTTTTTT	CATPDREGTGELFF	TRBJ2-2	.	TRBV2	.
TGCGCCAGCAGCCAAGAGACAGGGATTACTAATGAAAAACTGTTTTTT	CASSQETGITNEKLFF	TRBJ1-4	.	TRBV4-1	TRBD1
TGTGCCAGCAGTTGGAGGGAGGGAGGCAATCAGCCCCAGCATTTT	CASSWREGGNQPQHF	TRBJ1-5	few	TRBV28	.
TGTGCCAACAGTTTAAGACTAGACCCGAGTACCGGGGAGCTGTTTTTT	CANSLRLDPSTGELFF	TRBJ2-2	once	TRBV12-3/TRBV12-4	.
TGTGCCAGCTCCGGCAGCCTCCTCTCCTACGAGCAGTACTTC	CASSGSLLSYEQYF	TRBJ2-7	few	TRBV6-5	.
TGCAGCATGGGGACTAGCGGAGGGGAGCAGTACTTC	CSMGTSGGEQYF	TRBJ2-7	few	TRBV29-1	TRBD2
TGTGCCAGCAGTGATGCGAGGGACTCTGGAAACACCATATATTTT	CASSDARDSGNTIYF	TRBJ1-3	.	TRBV2	.
TGCGCCAGCAGCTTGCAGGGCGGGCGGCCGAACACCGGGGAGCTGTTTTTT	CASSLQGGRPNTGELFF	TRBJ2-2	.	TRBV5-1	.
TGCGCCAGCAGCTTGGCCGGGACGTACAATGAGCAGTTCTTC	CASSLAGTYNEQFF	TRBJ2-1	many	TRBV5-1	.